Sequencing of this TCR beta chain was carried out in a study of shared clonotypes between healthy human individuals. About the research overall: Serving as donors were two women and a few men, whose ages spanned 18 to 49.

For this clone: Its antigen is as yet unknown.

Study results and limitations: Between a handful of donors, naive CD4 clonotypes were shared at a level of roughly 5.5%.

Germline V gene lookup returns CDR1 SGHTA and CDR2 FQGNSA. The CDR3 sequence is 11 residues long. Trimming stripped 8 bases from V and 8 bases from J, with 11 bases between. Across several immunoSEQ plates, the genomic DNA of each subset was split evenly. Clones were sequenced by immunoSEQ multiplex PCR, and TCRdb holds only the in-frame ones, with some missing. This table holds 950,000 to 1,300,000 clones, 65% to 80% found once. Material: memory CD4+ T cells sorted from blood. This sample's subset: CD45RA-negative fraction. The sequence was collected from a young man in good health. V is TRBV7-2 and J is TRBJ2-3, with D hard to call. The CDR3 spells CASGTGLTQYF. As DNA, the CDR3 is TGTGCCAGCGGCACCGGGCTTACGCAGTATTTT. Full variable domain (remainder filled in from reference TRBV7-2 and TRBJ2-3): GAGVSQSPSNKVTEKGKDVELRCDPISGHTALYWYRQSLGQGLEFLIYFQGNSAPDKSGLPSDRFSAERTGGSVSTLTIQRTQQEDSAVYLCASGTGLTQYFGPGTRLTVL.